This TCR beta chain comes out of a study of technical replicates of blood from a handful of donors. The junction had 6 bases not matched to a gene; V was cut back by 5 bases and J by 6 bases. The V gene's germline CDR1 is LNHDA and CDR2 SQIVND (reference sequence). CDR3 size: 15 residues. TCRdb's table, derived via immunoSEQ multiplex PCR, lists solely in-frame clones and lacks some. The table includes 79,000 or so clones, about 96% detected once. V is TRBV19 and J is TRBJ2-3, with 12 bases aligning to TRBD2. This TCR came from a human donor in good health. Source material: T cells isolated from PBMCs. The CDR3 coding sequence is TGTGCCAGTAGTGTAGGACTAGCGGGACCCGATACGCAGTATTTT. Translation gives CASSVGLAGPDTQYF.